This T cell receptor beta chain was documented in a study of OX40 agonist ivuxolimab in advanced cancers. Study details: The patients got ivuxolimab, which is an agonistic anti-OX40 (CD134) antibody.

Study outcomes and limitations: Dose levels from 0.1 to 3.0 mg/kg saw CD4+ and CD8+ blood T cells expand clonally by week 6.

With regard to this clone: Antigen unknown.

The V segment lost 4 bases and the J segment 7 bases; nucleotides outside the gene matches: 7. There are 14 residues in the CDR3. From germline, CDR1 is LNHNV and CDR2 YYDKDF (reference sequence). The protocol was immunoSEQ multiplex PCR, while the TCRdb copy is restricted to in-frame clones and leaves out a portion. Of 55,000 to 60,000 clones listed, around four fifths are singletons. The sequencing here drew on CD4+ or CD8+ T cells sorted from blood, taken in a trial of the OX40 agonist ivuxolimab. This chain connects TRBV15 to TRBJ1-5; TRBD1 matches 7 bases. This clonotype originated in an adult with an advanced solid tumor such as melanoma, head and neck, liver or kidney cancer. The CDR3 spells CATSMEQGYQPQHF. In DNA, the CDR3 is TGTGCCACCAGCATGGAACAGGGGTACCAGCCCCAGCATTTT.